This T cell receptor (beta chain) was profiled in a study of T cell clones after liver transplantation. Study-level points and caveats: Low donor cell numbers restricted donor-reactive repertoire measurement in two subjects.

Worth noting for this clone: Its target is unknown.

CDR1 and CDR2 from the germline V gene are LNHNV and YYDKDF (reference sequence). The CDR3 is 16 residues long. The junction had 2 bases not matched to a gene; V was cut back by 3 bases and J by 0 bases. Sequencing was performed with immunoSEQ multiplex PCR; in TCRdb, only in-frame clones are kept and a portion is missing. The sample records about 24,000 clones, more than 60% being singletons. The rearrangement joins TRBV15 to TRBJ2-2; 9 bases are a match to TRBD2. The sequences come from CD4+ T cells from blood, collected before liver transplant. This TCR was sampled from a human donor who received a liver transplant. The CDR3 nucleotides read TGTGCCACCAGCAGGACTAGCGGAGCGAACACCGGGGAGCTGTTTTTT. Protein sequence: CATSRTSGANTGELFF.